This T cell receptor (beta chain) was captured by sequencing in a study of blood T cells in healthy people across ages. This clonotype came up a few times. With 3 bases clipped from V and 3 bases from J, the junction kept 4 bases outside the gene matches. Germline V gives CDR1 DFQATT, CDR2 SNEGSKA (reference sequence). The CDR3 has 15 residues. A J-beta primer mix and a sample-barcoded 5' primer were used in a second PCR of roughly 7 to 12 cycles. TCRdb passed the 5' RACE reads through MiXCR, listing each CDR3 protein once. Of over 700,000 distinct CDR3 sequences in the sample, just under 25% are singletons; the top ten hold 9.4%. This sample also appeared in a second study, on T cells of mothers and their children. That paper notes: Biologically related mothers and children overlapped slightly more than unrelated pairs, a non-significant difference.

Sequencing used blood. This clonotype was obtained from a boy aged 5 to 17 in good health. V gene TRBV20-1 combines with J gene TRBJ2-1, with TRBD2 matching over 11 bases. CDR3 loop: CSARGLAGGYNEQFF. The CDR3 nucleotides read TGCAGTGCTAGGGGTCTAGCGGGGGGCTACAATGAGCAGTTCTTC.